This T cell receptor beta chain derives from a study of cytomegalovirus exposure and HLA in healthy donors. A multiplex PCR was run with 60 Vbeta primers and 13 Jbeta primers. The assay was immunoSEQ multiplex PCR, and TCRdb's table has in-frame clones only and misses some. The sample lists some 65,000 clones; less than 75% were seen once. This clone was seen just once. Its antigen is still unknown. Study-wide results and caveats: HLA alleles showed associations with some 15,000 TCR beta sequences in a later analysis, at a 0.05 false discovery rate. Researchers left out some V segments, among them TRBV6-2 and TRBV6-3, as indistinguishable.

CDR1 SGHRS and CDR2 YFSETQ come from the germline V gene. Between the trimmed V and J ends, which lost 1 base and 2 bases, there was a span of 15 bases. CDR3 length equals 16 residues. The chain links TRBV5-1 to TRBJ2-5, with D possibly matching TRBD1 (5 bases). The specimen sequenced was PBMCs. The clonotype originates from a woman aged 25-40 years in good health and CMV-seronegative. As DNA, the CDR3 is TGCGCCAGCAGCTTGAGTGGGGCGTTATTACAAGAGACCCAGTACTTC. It encodes CASSLSGALLQETQYF.